This TCR beta chain was identified in a study of human T cells and chemical hapten exposure. Study-wide points: No shift was seen in TCRs above 1 in 1000 frequency with DPC sensitization. Relative to control repertoires, expanded TCRs gave rise to significantly more large CDR3 similarity clusters.

TCRdb independently ran MiXCR on the RACE reads; one entry per CDR3 protein. The table includes 75,000 to 100,000 distinct CDR3 sequences, around 11% detected once. V dropped 2 bases and J dropped 2; count of bases not matched to a gene: 5. This CDR3 has 16 residues. Germline loops: CDR1 MDHEN, CDR2 SYDVKM. Time point here: patch test 1, 2 weeks after DPC sensitization. Stated treatment: therapeutic diphenylcyclopropenone sensitization with weekly scalp DPC. This clonotype was detected a few times. Its specificity is not known. The rearrangement joins TRBV28 to TRBJ2-3; 9 nucleotides line up with TRBD2. The sequence was obtained from a woman aged 40 to 50 with alopecia areata. Some clones in this sample may be carry-over from other donors' samples. The source was whole blood, collected in connection with sensitization to the hapten diphenylcyclopropenone (DPC). The CDR3 loop is CASSLNIAGDTDTQYF. The DNA for the CDR3 is TGTGCCAGCAGTTTAAATATAGCGGGGGACACAGATACGCAGTATTTT.